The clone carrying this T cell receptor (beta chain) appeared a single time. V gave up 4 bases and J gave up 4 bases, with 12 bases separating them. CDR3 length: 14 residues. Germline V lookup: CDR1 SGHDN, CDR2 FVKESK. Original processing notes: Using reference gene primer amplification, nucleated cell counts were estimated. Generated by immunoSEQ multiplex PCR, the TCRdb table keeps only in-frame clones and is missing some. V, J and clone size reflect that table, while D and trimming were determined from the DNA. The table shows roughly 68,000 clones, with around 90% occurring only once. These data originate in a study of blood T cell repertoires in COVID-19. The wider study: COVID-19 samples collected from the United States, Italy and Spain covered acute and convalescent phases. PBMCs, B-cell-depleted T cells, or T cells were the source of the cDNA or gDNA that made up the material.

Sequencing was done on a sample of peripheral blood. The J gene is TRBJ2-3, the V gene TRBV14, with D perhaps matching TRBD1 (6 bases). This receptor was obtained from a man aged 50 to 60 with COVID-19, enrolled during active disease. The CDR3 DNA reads TGTGCCAGCAGCCCTCGACAGGCAGCAGATACGCAGTATTTT. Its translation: CASSPRQAADTQYF.